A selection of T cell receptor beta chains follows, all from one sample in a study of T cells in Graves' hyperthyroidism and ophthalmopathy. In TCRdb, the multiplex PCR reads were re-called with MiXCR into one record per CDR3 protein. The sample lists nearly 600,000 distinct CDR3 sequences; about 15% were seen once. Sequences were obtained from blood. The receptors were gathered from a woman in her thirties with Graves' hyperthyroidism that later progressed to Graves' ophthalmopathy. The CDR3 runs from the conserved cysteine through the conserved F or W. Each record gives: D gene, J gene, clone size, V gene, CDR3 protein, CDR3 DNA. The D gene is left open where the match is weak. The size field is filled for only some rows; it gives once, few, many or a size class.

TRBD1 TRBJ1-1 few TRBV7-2 CASSFTEGAYTEAFF TGTGCCAGCAGCTTTACGGAGGGGGCGTACACTGAAGCTTTCTTT
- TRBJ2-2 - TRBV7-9 CASSLLKGVNTGELFF TGTGCCAGCAGCTTATTGAAGGGGGTGAACACCGGGGAGCTGTTTTTT
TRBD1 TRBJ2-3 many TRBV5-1 CASSFLRDREADTQYF TGCGCCAGCAGCTTTCTCCGGGACAGGGAGGCAGATACGCAGTATTTT
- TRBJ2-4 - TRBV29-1 CSVADPSQNIQYF TGCAGCGTAGCGGACCCTAGCCAAAACATTCAGTACTTC
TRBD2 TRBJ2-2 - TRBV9 CASSDRLAGGPPNTGELFF TGTGCCAGCAGCGACCGACTAGCGGGAGGGCCCCCGAACACCGGGGAGCTGTTTTTT
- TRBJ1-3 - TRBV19 CASSIRGTGNTIYF TGTGCCAGTAGTATAAGGGGAACTGGAAACACCATATATTTT
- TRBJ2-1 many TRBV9 CASSVVGTPYNEQFF TGTGCCAGCAGCGTAGTCGGGACCCCATACAATGAGCAGTTCTTC
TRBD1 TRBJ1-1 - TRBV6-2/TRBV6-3 CASRPGTGNTEAVF TGTGCCAGCAGGCCTGGGACAGGGAACACTGAAGCTGTCTTT
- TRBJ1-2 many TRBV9 CASSARGRTSANYGYTF TGTGCCAGCAGCGCGAGGGGACGCACGAGCGCTAACTATGGCTACACCTTC
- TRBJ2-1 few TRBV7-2 CASSFTGREQFF TGTGCCAGCAGCTTCACGGGGCGTGAGCAGTTCTTC
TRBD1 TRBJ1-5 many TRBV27 CASSSGQGANQPQHF TGTGCCAGCAGTTCGGGGCAGGGGGCCAATCAGCCCCAGCATTTT
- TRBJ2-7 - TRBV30 CAWGFRGPYEQYF TGTGCCTGGGGGTTTCGGGGGCCCTACGAGCAGTACTTC
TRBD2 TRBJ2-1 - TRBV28 CASKRGGGYEQFF TGTGCCAGCAAGCGGGGGGGGGGGTATGAGCAGTTCTTC
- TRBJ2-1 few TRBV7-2 CASSSSRLVKEQFF TGTGCCAGCAGCTCCTCGAGACTAGTAAAGGAGCAGTTCTTC
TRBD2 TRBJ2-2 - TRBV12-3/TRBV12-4 CASSWGGIANTGELFF TGTGCCAGCAGTTGGGGGGGTATCGCGAACACCGGGGAGCTGTTTTTT
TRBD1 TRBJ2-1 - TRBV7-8 CASSPTGAQVVNEQFF TGTGCCAGCAGCCCGACAGGGGCTCAGGTGGTCAATGAGCAGTTCTTC
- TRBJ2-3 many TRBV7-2 CASSLVGFTDTQYF TGTGCCAGCAGCTTAGTCGGGTTCACAGATACGCAGTATTTT
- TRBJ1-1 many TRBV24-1 CATSDPGRSTEAFF TGTGCCACCAGTGACCCCGGCAGGTCGACTGAAGCTTTCTTT
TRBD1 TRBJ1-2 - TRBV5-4 CASSPGQGYSFGYTF TGTGCCAGCAGCCCGGGACAGGGGTATTCTTTTGGCTACACCTTC
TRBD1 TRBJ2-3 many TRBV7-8 CASRPRGDRGADTQYF TGTGCCAGCAGACCCAGAGGGGACAGGGGTGCAGATACGCAGTATTTT
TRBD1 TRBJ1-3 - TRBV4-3 CASSQDLNRGSNTIYF TGCGCCAGCAGCCAAGATCTAAACAGGGGGTCAAACACCATATATTTT
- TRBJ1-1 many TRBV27 CASSYEGLNTEAFF TGTGCCAGCAGTTACGAGGGGCTGAACACTGAAGCTTTCTTT